This T cell receptor (beta chain) is drawn from a study of T cells in women clearing cervical HPV infection. Study-level background: HLA type could not be excluded as a confounder. Regarding the study as a whole: Cases carried less TRBV6-7 than controls: approximately 0.1% versus 0.16%.

Dot-blot hybridization genotyped cervical HPV amplified with MY09/MY11 PCR. With respect to this clone: Its specificity is unknown. The sequenced fragment ends 3 residues before the CDR3 boundary, so the rest is inferred from the germline J gene.

The method was immunoSEQ multiplex PCR; TCRdb's version includes in-frame clones alone and lacks a portion of them. The table for this sample gives fewer than 30,000 clones. This CDR3 is built from 12 residues. Germline CDR1 ENHRY, CDR2 SYGVKD. V lost 9 bases and J lost 7, with 15 bases in between. The specimen was blood buffy coat. The sequence derives from a woman aged 18 to 75 with a cervical HPV16 infection that either progressed to CIN3+ or cleared (not recorded which). The rearrangement links TRBV10-3 to TRBJ1-2; no clear D. Partial CDR3 DNA: TGTGCCATTAGGGCAGCCTTTTTTGGC. This encodes CAIRAAFFG. The complete CDR3 reads CAIRAAFFGYTF.